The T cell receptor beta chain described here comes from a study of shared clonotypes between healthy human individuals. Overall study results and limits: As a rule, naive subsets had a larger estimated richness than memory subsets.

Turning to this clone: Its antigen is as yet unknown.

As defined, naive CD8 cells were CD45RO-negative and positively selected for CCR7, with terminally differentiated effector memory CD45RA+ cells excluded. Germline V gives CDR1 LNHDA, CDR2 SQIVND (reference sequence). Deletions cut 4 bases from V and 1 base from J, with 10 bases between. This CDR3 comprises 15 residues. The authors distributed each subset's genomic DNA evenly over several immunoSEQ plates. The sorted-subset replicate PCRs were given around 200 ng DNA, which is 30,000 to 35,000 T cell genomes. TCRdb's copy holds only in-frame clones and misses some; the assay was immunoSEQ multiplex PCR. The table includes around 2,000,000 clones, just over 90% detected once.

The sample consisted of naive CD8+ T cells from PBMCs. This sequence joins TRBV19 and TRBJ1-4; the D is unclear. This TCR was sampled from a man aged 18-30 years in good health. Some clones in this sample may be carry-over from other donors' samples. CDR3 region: CASSTKGKTNEKLFF. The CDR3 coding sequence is TGTGCCAGTAGTACGAAGGGAAAAACTAATGAAAAACTGTTTTTT.